These 3 T cell receptor beta chains were sequenced from one sample in a study of blood T cells in healthy people across ages. Next came a second PCR, run for roughly 6 to 11 cycles, which used a sample-barcoded 5' primer along with a J-beta primer mix. A single record per CDR3 protein comes from TCRdb applying MiXCR to the 5' RACE reads. Of around 800,000 distinct CDR3 sequences in the sample, roughly 25% are singletons; the top ten hold 2.5% to 3.5%. The same data also went into a second study, on T cells of mothers and their children.

Sequenced input: blood. Source of these receptors: a boy aged 10-17 years in good health.

This clonotype occurred a few times. The chain links TRBV30 to TRBJ1-4; D not resolved. V lost 4 bases and J lost 5, with 11 bases in between. This CDR3 is built from 13 residues. Germline CDR1 is GTSNPN and CDR2 is SVGIG (reference sequence). The CDR3: CAWNPRENEKLFF. The CDR3 bases are TGTGCCTGGAACCCCCGGGAGAATGAAAAACTGTTTTTT. Together with reference TRBV30 and TRBJ1-4, the CDR3 gives the full variable domain: SQTIHQWPATLVQPVGSPLSLECTVEGTSNPNLYWYRQAAGRGLQLLFYSVGIGQISSEVPQNLSASRPQDRQFILSSKKLLLSDSGFYLCAWNPRENEKLFFGSGTQLSVL.

The chain recombines TRBV12-3 or TRBV12-4 with TRBJ2-7; TRBD1 agrees at 8 bases. Trimming at V came to 3 bases and at J to 7 bases, leaving 8 bases not matched to a gene. The CDR3 contains 14 residues. In nucleotides, the CDR3 is TGTGCCAGCAGTTTCTCCGGGACAGGTGGTGAGCAGTACTTC. It codes for CASSFSGTGGEQYF.

The genes are TRBV4-3 and TRBJ2-7, with TRBD2 matching over 9 bases. Germline assignment: CDR1 LGHNA and CDR2 YSLEER. Unmatched junction bases numbered 4, after V lost 1 base and J lost 3 bases. This CDR3 spans 15 amino acids. CDR3 sequence reads: CASSQGRTSVYEQYF. The CDR3 nucleotides are TGCGCCAGCAGCCAAGGGCGGACTAGCGTCTACGAGCAGTACTTC.